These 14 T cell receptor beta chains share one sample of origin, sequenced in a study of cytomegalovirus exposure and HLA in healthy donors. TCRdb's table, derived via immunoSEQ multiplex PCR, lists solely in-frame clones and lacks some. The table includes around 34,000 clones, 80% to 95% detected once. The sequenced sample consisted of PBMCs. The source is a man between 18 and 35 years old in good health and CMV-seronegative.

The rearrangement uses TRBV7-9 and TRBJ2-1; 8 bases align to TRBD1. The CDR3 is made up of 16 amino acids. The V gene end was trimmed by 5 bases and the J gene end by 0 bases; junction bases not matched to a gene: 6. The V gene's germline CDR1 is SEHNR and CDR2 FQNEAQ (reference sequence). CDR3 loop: CASSPDRGSSYNEQFF. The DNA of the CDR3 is TGTGCCAGCAGCCCCGACAGGGGTAGCTCCTACAATGAGCAGTTCTTC.

The CDR3 protein is CASSYQGTSYTF. In nucleotides, the CDR3 is TGTGCCAGCAGTTACCAGGGGACGAGCTACACCTTC. The chain carries TRBV6-5 and TRBJ1-2, with a weak D call TRBD1 (6 bases). The CDR3 sequence is 12 residues long. V shed 2 bases and J shed 9 bases, with 10 bases lying between them. Germline-derived CDR1 and CDR2 are MNHEY and SVGAGI.

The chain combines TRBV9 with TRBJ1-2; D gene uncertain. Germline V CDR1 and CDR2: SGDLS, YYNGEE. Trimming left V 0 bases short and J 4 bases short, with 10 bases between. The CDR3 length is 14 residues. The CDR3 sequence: CASSVALGSYGYTF. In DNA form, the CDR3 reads TGTGCCAGCAGCGTAGCTTTGGGGAGCTATGGCTACACCTTC.

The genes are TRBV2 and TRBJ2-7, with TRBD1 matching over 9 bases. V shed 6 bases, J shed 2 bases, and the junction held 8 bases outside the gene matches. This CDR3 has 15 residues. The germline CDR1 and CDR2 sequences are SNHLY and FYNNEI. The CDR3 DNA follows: TGTGCCAGCAGAAATGGACAGGGGACCACCTACGAGCAGTACTTC. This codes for CASRNGQGTTYEQYF.

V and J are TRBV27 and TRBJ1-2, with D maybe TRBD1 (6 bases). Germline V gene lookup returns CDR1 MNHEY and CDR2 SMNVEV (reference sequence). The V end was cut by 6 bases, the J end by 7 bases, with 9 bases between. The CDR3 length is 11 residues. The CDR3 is CASRGAGGYTF. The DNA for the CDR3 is TGTGCCAGCAGGGGGGCGGGTGGCTACACCTTC.

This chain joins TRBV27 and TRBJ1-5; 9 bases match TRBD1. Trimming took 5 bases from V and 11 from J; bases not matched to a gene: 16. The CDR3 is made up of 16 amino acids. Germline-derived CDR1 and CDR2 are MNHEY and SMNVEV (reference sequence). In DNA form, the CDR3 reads TGTGCCAGCAGTCCCACCGGGACAGGGCTTCAATCATCCCAGCATTTT. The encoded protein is CASSPTGTGLQSSQHF.

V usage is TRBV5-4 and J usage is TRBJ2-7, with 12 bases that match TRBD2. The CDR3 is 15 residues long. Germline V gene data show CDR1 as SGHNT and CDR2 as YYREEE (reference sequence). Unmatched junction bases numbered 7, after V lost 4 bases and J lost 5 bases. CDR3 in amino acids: CASSQYTSGRHEQYF. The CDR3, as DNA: TGTGCCAGCAGCCAATATACTAGCGGGAGGCACGAGCAGTACTTC.

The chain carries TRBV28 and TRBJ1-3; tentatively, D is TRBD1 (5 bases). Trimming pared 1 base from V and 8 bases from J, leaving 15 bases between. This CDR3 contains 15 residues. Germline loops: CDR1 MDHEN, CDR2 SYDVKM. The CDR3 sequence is CASSLYRSTVYTIYF. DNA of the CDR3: TGTGCCAGCAGTTTATACAGGTCTACCGTTTACACCATATATTTT.

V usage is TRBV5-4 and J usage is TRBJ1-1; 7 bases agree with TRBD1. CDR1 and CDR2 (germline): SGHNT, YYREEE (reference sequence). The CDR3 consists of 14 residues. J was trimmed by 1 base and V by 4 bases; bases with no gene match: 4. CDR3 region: CASSPQGPNTEAFF. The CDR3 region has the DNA TGTGCCAGCAGCCCACAGGGGCCGAACACTGAAGCTTTCTTT. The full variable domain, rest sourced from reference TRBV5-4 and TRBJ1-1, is ETGVTQSPTHLIKTRGQQVTLRCSSQSGHNTVSWYQQALGQGPQFIFQYYREEENGRGNFPPRFSGLQFPNYSSELNVNALELDDSALYLCASSPQGPNTEAFFGQGTRLTVV.

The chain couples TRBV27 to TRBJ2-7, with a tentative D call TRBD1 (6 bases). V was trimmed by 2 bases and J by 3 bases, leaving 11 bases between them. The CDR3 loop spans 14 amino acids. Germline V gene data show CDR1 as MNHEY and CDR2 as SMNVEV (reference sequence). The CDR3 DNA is TGTGCCAGCAGTTTAACAGGGTCGGGCTACGAGCAGTACTTC. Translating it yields CASSLTGSGYEQYF.

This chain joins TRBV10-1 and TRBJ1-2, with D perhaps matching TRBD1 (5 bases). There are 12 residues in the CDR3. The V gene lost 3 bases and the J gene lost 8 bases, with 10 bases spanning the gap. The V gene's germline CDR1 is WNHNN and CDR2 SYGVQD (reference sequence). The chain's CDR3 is CASSDTGSGYTF. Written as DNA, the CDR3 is TGCGCCAGCAGTGATACAGGAAGCGGCTACACCTTC.

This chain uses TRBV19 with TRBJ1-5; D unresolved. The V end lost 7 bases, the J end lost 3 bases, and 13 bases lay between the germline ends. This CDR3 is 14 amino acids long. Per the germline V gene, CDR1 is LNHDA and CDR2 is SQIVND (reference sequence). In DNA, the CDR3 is TGTGCCAGTACCATGGGGAGGGTCAATCAGCCCCAGCATTTT. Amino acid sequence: CASTMGRVNQPQHF.

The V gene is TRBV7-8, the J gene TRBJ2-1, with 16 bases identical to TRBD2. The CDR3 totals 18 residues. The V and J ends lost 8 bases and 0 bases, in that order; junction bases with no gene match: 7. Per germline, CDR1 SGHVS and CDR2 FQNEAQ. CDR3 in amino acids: CASAGTSGRAFSYNEQFF. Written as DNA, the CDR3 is TGTGCCAGCGCCGGGACTAGCGGGAGGGCCTTCTCCTACAATGAGCAGTTCTTC.

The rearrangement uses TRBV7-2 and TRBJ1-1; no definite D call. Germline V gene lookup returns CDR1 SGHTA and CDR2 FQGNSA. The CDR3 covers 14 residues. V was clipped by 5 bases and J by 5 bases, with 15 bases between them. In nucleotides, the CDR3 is TGTGCCAGCAGCCCCCCCTACCGGGAAACTGAAGCTTTCTTT. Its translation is CASSPPYRETEAFF. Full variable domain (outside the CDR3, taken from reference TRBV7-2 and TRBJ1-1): GAGVSQSPSNKVTEKGKDVELRCDPISGHTALYWYRQSLGQGLEFLIYFQGNSAPDKSGLPSDRFSAERTGGSVSTLTIQRTQQEDSAVYLCASSPPYRETEAFFGQGTRLTVV.